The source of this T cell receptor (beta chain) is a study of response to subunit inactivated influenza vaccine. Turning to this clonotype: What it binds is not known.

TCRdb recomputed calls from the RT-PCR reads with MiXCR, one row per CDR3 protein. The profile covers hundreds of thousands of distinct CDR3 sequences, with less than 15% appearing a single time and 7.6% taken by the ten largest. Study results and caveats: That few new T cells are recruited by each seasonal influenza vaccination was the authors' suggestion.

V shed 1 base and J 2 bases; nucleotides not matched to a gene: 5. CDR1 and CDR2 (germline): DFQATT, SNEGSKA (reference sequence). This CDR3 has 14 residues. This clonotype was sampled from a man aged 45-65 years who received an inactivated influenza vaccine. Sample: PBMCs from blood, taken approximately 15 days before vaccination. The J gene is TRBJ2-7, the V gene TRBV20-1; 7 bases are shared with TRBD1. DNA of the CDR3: TGCAGTGCTAGAGCCCATGACAGGGCCTACGAGCAGTACTTC. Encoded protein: CSARAHDRAYEQYF.